The next 26 T cell receptor beta chains were all read from a single sample in a study of shared clonotypes between healthy human individuals (TCRdb year 2020). Library prep was done by the immunoSEQ multiplex PCR assay. TCRdb stores this immuneACCESS table with in-frame sequences only. Part of the clones is absent; in the studies checked, under half of the shortfall reflects unresolved V genes, and no reason is known for the rest. For this sample the table gives roughly 1,600,000 clones, of which approximately 98.5% were detected only once. The ten largest clonotypes hold approximately 0.38% of the sample. Source material: naive CD4+ T cells sorted from blood. The cell subset or site label, read with the paper, signifies: CD45RA+ positively selected. The receptors originated from a man aged 30 to 45 in good health.

This chain links TRBV5-6 with TRBJ2-2; D is ambiguous. Looked up from germline, CDR1 is SGHDT and CDR2 is YYEEEE. Deletions cut 4 bases from V and 7 bases from J, with 8 bases between. This CDR3 has 12 residues. Written as DNA, the CDR3 is TGTGCCAGCAGCCTGACGATCGGGGAGCTGTTTTTT. Protein: CASSLTIGELFF. Using reference TRBV5-6 and TRBJ2-2 for the parts outside the CDR3, the full variable domain is DAGVTQSPTHLIKTRGQQVTLRCSPKSGHDTVSWYQQALGQGPQFIFQYYEEEERQRGNFPDRFSGHQFPNYSSELNVNALLLGDSALYLCASSLTIGELFFGEGSRLTVL.

The chain carries TRBV5-1 and TRBJ1-1, with a weak D call TRBD1 (5 bases). Germline CDR1 reads SGHRS; CDR2 reads YFSETQ. V lost 0 bases to trimming and J lost 5 bases, with 11 bases between them. The CDR3 spans 14 residues. The CDR3 DNA reads as TGCGCCAGCAGCTTGGCCGGGAAGGGGACTGAAGCTTTCTTT. This sequence encodes CASSLAGKGTEAFF. Full variable domain (remainder filled in from reference TRBV5-1 and TRBJ1-1): KAGVTQTPRYLIKTRGQQVTLSCSPISGHRSVSWYQQTPGQGLQFLFEYFSETQRNKGNFPGRFSGRQFSNSRSEMNVSTLELGDSALYLCASSLAGKGTEAFFGQGTRLTVV.

The genes are TRBV6-6 and TRBJ2-2, with D possibly TRBD1 on 6 matching bases. In germline, CDR1 is MNHNY, CDR2 SVGAGI (reference sequence). V dropped 3 bases and J dropped 3 bases, with 14 bases sitting between them. This CDR3 comprises 16 residues. CDR3 DNA: TGTGCCAGCAGTTATCAGTTGGGGGCGGACACCGGGGAGCTGTTTTTT. Amino acids: CASSYQLGADTGELFF.

The rearrangement joins TRBV28 to TRBJ1-4; possibly TRBD1 for D (6 bases). Germline CDR1 MDHEN, CDR2 SYDVKM. Trimming pared 4 bases from V and 10 bases from J, leaving 19 bases between. CDR3 length equals 15 residues. The CDR3: CASSSPRGGGAKLFF. CDR3 sequence (DNA): TGTGCCAGCAGTTCCCCCAGAGGAGGGGGGGCAAAACTGTTTTTT.

The chain has TRBV2 and TRBJ2-2; TRBD1 matches at 8 bases. There are 13 residues in the CDR3. CDR1 SNHLY and CDR2 FYNNEI come from the germline V gene. Unmatched junction bases numbered 5, after V lost 6 bases and J lost 8 bases. The CDR3 DNA reads as TGTGCCAGCAGCGGGACAGGCAATGGGGAGCTGTTTTTT. Its translation: CASSGTGNGELFF.

This chain uses TRBV27 with TRBJ1-5; 8 bases match TRBD1. V gave up 6 bases and J gave up 4 bases; unmatched junction bases: 11. The CDR3 spans 16 residues. Germline values: CDR1 MNHEY, CDR2 SMNVEV (reference sequence). The CDR3 nucleotides are TGTGCCAGCAGGAGCTTAAGGGACAGGCGGAATCAGCCCCAGCATTTT. Amino acids: CASRSLRDRRNQPQHF.

As to this clone: Other DNA sequences in this specimen translate into the identical CDR3. This chain links TRBV25-1 with TRBJ2-7, with no clear D. Germline CDR1 MGHDK, CDR2 SYGVNS. The length of the CDR3 is 11 residues. Trimming took off 3 bases at V and 3 bases at J, with 3 bases between the two ends. The CDR3 DNA reads TGTGCCAGCAGTGACCTCTACGAGCAGTACTTC. Translating gives CASSDLYEQYF.

The rearrangement joins TRBV19 to TRBJ1-5, with 10 bases identical to TRBD1. Germline V gene data show CDR1 as LNHDA and CDR2 as SQIVND (reference sequence). The length of the CDR3 is 17 residues. V lost 5 bases, J lost 2 bases, and 9 bases stayed unmatched. CDR3 bases: TGTGCCAGTAGTGCCCTCGACAGGGGGCCTGGCAATCAGCCCCAGCATTTT. The encoded protein is CASSALDRGPGNQPQHF.

In its sample, this clone was seen once. The J gene is TRBJ1-1, the V gene TRBV18; 7 bases are a match to TRBD1. The V and J ends lost 5 bases and 0 bases, in that order; junction bases with no gene match: 3. The CDR3 sequence is 14 residues long. Germline V gene data show CDR1 as KGHSH and CDR2 as LQKENI. CDR3: CASSSRGLNTEAFF. The CDR3, as DNA: TGTGCCAGCTCATCAAGGGGGCTGAACACTGAAGCTTTCTTT.

The V and J genes are TRBV6-4 and TRBJ1-3, with TRBD1 matching over 7 bases. The CDR3 loop spans 18 amino acids. Germline CDR1 reads MRHNA; CDR2 reads SNTAGT. The V and J ends lost 0 bases and 5 bases, in that order; junction bases with no gene match: 13. CDR3 sequence reads: CASSDSRGRQGVRNTIYF. The DNA of the CDR3 is TGTGCCAGCAGTGACTCGAGGGGACGACAGGGTGTAAGAAACACCATATATTTT.

The genes are TRBV14 and TRBJ2-5; 7 bases align to TRBD2. The germline V gene encodes CDR1 SGHDN and CDR2 FVKESK. Trimming at V came to 3 bases and at J to 5 bases, leaving 3 bases not matched to a gene. The CDR3 spans 13 residues. The CDR3, as DNA: TGTGCCAGCAGCCAGACCGGGGGGGAGACCCAGTACTTC. Translating gives CASSQTGGETQYF.

V and J are TRBV28 and TRBJ1-2; no definite D call. The V gene lost 5 bases and the J gene lost 0 bases, with 7 bases spanning the gap. Germline CDR1 and CDR2: MDHEN and SYDVKM. This CDR3 contains 13 residues. This chain's CDR3 is CASSIPANYGYTF. In DNA, the CDR3 is TGTGCCAGCAGTATACCAGCTAACTATGGCTACACCTTC.

This rearrangement joins TRBV9 to TRBJ1-3; D unclear. The CDR3 extends over 15 amino acids. The V end lost 0 bases, the J end lost 9 bases, and 16 bases lay between the germline ends. Per the germline V gene, CDR1 is SGDLS and CDR2 is YYNGEE. CDR3: CASSVVPGLESTIYF. The CDR3 DNA reads TGTGCCAGCAGCGTAGTCCCAGGATTGGAAAGCACCATATATTTT. The whole variable domain, filled in from reference TRBV9 and TRBJ1-3, reads DSGVTQTPKHLITATGQRVTLRCSPRSGDLSVYWYQQSLDQGLQFLIQYYNGEERAKGNILERFSAQQFPDLHSELNLSSLELGDSALYFCASSVVPGLESTIYFGEGSWLTVV.

This chain joins TRBV7-9 and TRBJ1-1; 8 bases agree with TRBD1. This CDR3 contains 15 residues. Unmatched junction bases numbered 7, after V lost 2 bases and J lost 5 bases. In germline, CDR1 is SEHNR, CDR2 FQNEAQ (reference sequence). The CDR3 loop is CASSLKTGAGTEAFF. The CDR3 DNA reads as TGTGCCAGCAGCTTAAAGACAGGGGCAGGGACTGAAGCTTTCTTT.

The chain combines TRBV4-3 with TRBJ2-2; D gene unclear. This CDR3 region has 17 residues. Germline loops: CDR1 LGHNA, CDR2 YSLEER. V lost 1 base, J lost 6 bases, and 18 bases lay in between. This chain's CDR3 is CASSQGHGLGFPGELFF. CDR3 sequence (DNA): TGCGCCAGCAGCCAAGGCCACGGGCTAGGTTTCCCCGGGGAGCTGTTTTTT.

Here the CDR3 reads CASSLHRGETQYF. CDR3 DNA sequence: TGTGCCAGCAGCTTACATAGGGGTGAGACCCAGTACTTC. This rearrangement joins TRBV7-3 to TRBJ2-5, with a possible D match to TRBD1 (5 bases). With 2 bases removed from V and 5 bases from J, the gap between germline ends came to 9 bases. There are 13 residues in the CDR3. Germline CDR1 SGHTA, CDR2 FQGTGA.

This chain connects TRBV5-1 to TRBJ2-3; TRBD2 agrees at 7 bases. The CDR3 spans 14 residues. Germline V gives CDR1 SGHRS, CDR2 YFSETQ. V lost 3 bases, J lost 4 bases, and 5 bases stayed unmatched. CDR3 sequence (DNA): TGCGCCAGCAGCTCTTCAGCGGGATCAGATACGCAGTATTTT. Translation: CASSSSAGSDTQYF.

The chain combines TRBV27 with TRBJ1-1; 9 nucleotides match TRBD1. Germline CDR1 and CDR2: MNHEY and SMNVEV (reference sequence). The CDR3 covers 13 residues. The ends lost 4 bases at V and 3 bases at J; junction bases unmatched: 0. As DNA, the CDR3 is TGTGCCAGCAGTTGGACAGGGGACACTGAAGCTTTCTTT. The encoded protein is CASSWTGDTEAFF.

V is TRBV12-5 and J is TRBJ1-5; D is unclear. CDR3 size: 15 residues. Per germline, CDR1 LGHNT and CDR2 FRNRAP. V was clipped by 7 bases and J by 0 bases, with 13 bases between them. Written as DNA, the CDR3 is TGTGCTAGTGCCCGCGGGGATTATAGCAATCAGCCCCAGCATTTT. It is translated as CASARGDYSNQPQHF.

A word on this clone: At the DNA level, this CDR3 is encoded by other sequences in the same sample as well. The chain has TRBV6-1 and TRBJ2-2, with 10 bases that match TRBD2. The junction had 3 bases not matched to a gene; V was cut back by 4 bases and J by 4 bases. The CDR3 is 15 amino acids. Germline assignment: CDR1 MNHNS and CDR2 SASEGT. CDR3 in amino acids: CASSGLAGGTGELFF. CDR3 nucleotides: TGTGCCAGCAGTGGGTTAGCGGGAGGCACCGGGGAGCTGTTTTTT.

Worth noting for this clone: Distinct nucleotide sequences in the sample also encode this CDR3. The chain combines TRBV5-4 with TRBJ2-7; D gene ambiguous. V gave up 0 bases and J gave up 4 bases, with 5 bases separating them. The CDR3 loop spans 12 amino acids. Germline lookup yields CDR1 SGHNT and CDR2 YYREEE (reference sequence). The CDR3 bases are TGTGCCAGCAGCTTGGGCGTATACGAGCAGTACTTC. It encodes CASSLGVYEQYF.

The chain employs TRBV15 and TRBJ2-7; D perhaps matches TRBD2 (6 bases). V lost 4 bases, J lost 2 bases, and 15 bases lay in between. This CDR3 has 15 residues. The germline gives CDR1 LNHNV, CDR2 YYDKDF (reference sequence). CDR3 coding DNA: TGTGCCACCAGCACTGCGGGACGGACTACCTACGAGCAGTACTTC. Its translation is CATSTAGRTTYEQYF. The complete variable domain, with remaining parts taken from reference TRBV15 and TRBJ2-7, reads DAMVIQNPRYQVTQFGKPVTLSCSQTLNHNVMYWYQQKSSQAPKLLFHYYDKDFNNEADTPDNFQSRRPNTSFCFLDIRSPGLGDTAMYLCATSTAGRTTYEQYFGPGTRLTVT.

The rearrangement links TRBV18 to TRBJ2-7; 9 nucleotides line up with TRBD1. V shed 2 bases and J 0 bases; nucleotides not matched to a gene: 2. Germline CDR1 and CDR2: KGHSH and LQKENI. CDR3 length: 15 amino acids. The CDR3 nucleotides are TGTGCCAGCTCACCATACAGGGGGCCCTCCTACGAGCAGTACTTC. Encoded protein: CASSPYRGPSYEQYF.

The rearrangement uses TRBV2 and TRBJ2-5; 9 bases match TRBD1. Trimming cost V 7 bases and J 4 bases; bases outside gene matches: 4. The length of the CDR3 is 13 residues. Germline V gene data show CDR1 as SNHLY and CDR2 as FYNNEI. CDR3 loop: CASTGTGRETQYF. The CDR3 nucleotides read TGTGCCAGCACCGGGACAGGGCGAGAGACCCAGTACTTC.

The J gene is TRBJ1-1, the V gene TRBV18; D is undetermined. This CDR3 has 14 amino acids. Germline CDR1 is KGHSH and CDR2 is LQKENI. V was clipped by 3 bases and J by 1 base, with 9 bases between them. CDR3 bases: TGTGCCAGCTCACCCCGAAGCAAGAACACTGAAGCTTTCTTT. Its translation is CASSPRSKNTEAFF. The full variable domain, rest sourced from reference TRBV18 and TRBJ1-1, is NAGVMQNPRHLVRRRGQEARLRCSPMKGHSHVYWYRQLPEEGLKFMVYLQKENIIDESGMPKERFSAEFPKEGPSILRIQQVVRGDSAAYFCASSPRSKNTEAFFGQGTRLTVV.

The CDR3 protein is CASSLAFRTDTQYF. CDR3 DNA sequence: TGTGCCAGCAGCTTAGCGTTCAGGACAGATACGCAGTATTTT. This sequence joins TRBV7-6 and TRBJ2-3; D gene ambiguous. Germline assignment: CDR1 SGHVS and CDR2 FNYEAQ. CDR3 length: 14 residues. Trimming stripped 0 bases from V and 3 bases from J, with 7 bases between.